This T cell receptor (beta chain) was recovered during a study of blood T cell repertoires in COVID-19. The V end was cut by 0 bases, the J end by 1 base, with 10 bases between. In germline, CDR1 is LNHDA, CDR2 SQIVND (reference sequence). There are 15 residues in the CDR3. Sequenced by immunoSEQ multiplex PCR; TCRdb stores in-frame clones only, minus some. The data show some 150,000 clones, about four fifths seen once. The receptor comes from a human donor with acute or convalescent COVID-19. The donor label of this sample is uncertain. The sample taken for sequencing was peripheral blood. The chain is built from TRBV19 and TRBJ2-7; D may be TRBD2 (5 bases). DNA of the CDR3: TGTGCCAGTAGTATAGATGCGAGGGCGTCCTACGAGCAGTACTTC. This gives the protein CASSIDARASYEQYF.